This record looks at one T cell receptor (beta chain) sequence and its context. Germline values: CDR1 KGHDR, CDR2 SFDVKD. This CDR3 has 15 amino acids. Trimming pared 2 bases from V and 6 bases from J, leaving 13 bases between. As originally analysed: Amplification of reference gene primers provided the estimated nucleated cell counts. Libraries were prepared by immunoSEQ multiplex PCR; TCRdb keeps only in-frame clonotypes and omits some of them. The DNA was the basis for D and trimming; V, J and clone size are from that table. In the table there are 43,000 or so clones, around 83% of which are singletons. These data are taken from a study of blood T cell repertoires in COVID-19. On the study more broadly: From the United States, Italy and Spain came samples of acute and convalescent COVID-19. PBMCs, B-cell-depleted T cells, or T cells were the source of the cDNA or gDNA that made up the material.

The specimen was peripheral blood. This chain connects TRBV24-1 to TRBJ2-1; the D gene is possibly TRBD2 (5 bases). The TCR was taken from a woman older than 75 with acute or convalescent COVID-19. CDR3 protein: CATSDSRTRTNEQFF. The CDR3, as DNA: TGTGCCACCAGTGATTCGAGGACTCGCACCAATGAGCAGTTCTTC.